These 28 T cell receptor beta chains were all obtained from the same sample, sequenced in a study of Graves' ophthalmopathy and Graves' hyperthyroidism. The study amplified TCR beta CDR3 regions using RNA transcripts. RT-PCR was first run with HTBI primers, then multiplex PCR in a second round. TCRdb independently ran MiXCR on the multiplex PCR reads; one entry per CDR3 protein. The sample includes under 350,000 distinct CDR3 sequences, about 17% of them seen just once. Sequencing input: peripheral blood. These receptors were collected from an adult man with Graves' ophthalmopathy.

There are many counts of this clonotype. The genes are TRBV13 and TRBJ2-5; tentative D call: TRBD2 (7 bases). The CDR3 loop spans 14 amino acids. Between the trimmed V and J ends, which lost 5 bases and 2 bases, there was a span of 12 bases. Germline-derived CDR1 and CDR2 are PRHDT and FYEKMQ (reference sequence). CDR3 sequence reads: CASSTRGLQETQYF. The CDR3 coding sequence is TGTGCCAGCAGCACGCGGGGGCTTCAAGAGACCCAGTACTTC. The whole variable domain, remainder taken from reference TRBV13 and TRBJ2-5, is AAGVIQSPRHLIKEKRETATLKCYPIPRHDTVYWYQQGPGQDPQFLISFYEKMQSDKGSIPDRFSAQQFSDYHSELNMSSLELGDSALYFCASSTRGLQETQYFGPGTRLLVL.

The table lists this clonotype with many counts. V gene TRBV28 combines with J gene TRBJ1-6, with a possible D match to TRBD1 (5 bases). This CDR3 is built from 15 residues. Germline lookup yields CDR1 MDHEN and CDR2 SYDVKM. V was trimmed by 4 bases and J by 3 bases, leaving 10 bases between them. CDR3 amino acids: CASSSLTVYNSPLHF. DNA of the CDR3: TGTGCCAGCAGTTCTCTGACAGTCTATAATTCACCCCTCCACTTT.

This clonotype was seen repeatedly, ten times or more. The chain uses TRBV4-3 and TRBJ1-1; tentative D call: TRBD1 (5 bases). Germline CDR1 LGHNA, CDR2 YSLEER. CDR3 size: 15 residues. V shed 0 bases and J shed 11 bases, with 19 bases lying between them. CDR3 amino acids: CASSQDSRGRDFAFF. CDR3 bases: TGCGCCAGCAGCCAAGATTCGAGGGGTCGGGACTTCGCTTTCTTT.

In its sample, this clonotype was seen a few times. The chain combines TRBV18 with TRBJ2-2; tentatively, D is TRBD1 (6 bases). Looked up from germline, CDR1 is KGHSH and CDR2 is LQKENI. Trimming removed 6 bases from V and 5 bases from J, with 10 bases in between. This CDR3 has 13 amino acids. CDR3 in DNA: TGTGCCAGCTCGGGACAAGCTACCGGGGAGCTGTTTTTT. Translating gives CASSGQATGELFF.

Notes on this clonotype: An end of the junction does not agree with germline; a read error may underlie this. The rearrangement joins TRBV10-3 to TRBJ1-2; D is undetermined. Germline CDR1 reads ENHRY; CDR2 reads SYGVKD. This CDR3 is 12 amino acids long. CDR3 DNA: TGTGCCACCGCGTTAGAGGGCTATGGCTACAACTTC. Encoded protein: CATALEGYGYNF.

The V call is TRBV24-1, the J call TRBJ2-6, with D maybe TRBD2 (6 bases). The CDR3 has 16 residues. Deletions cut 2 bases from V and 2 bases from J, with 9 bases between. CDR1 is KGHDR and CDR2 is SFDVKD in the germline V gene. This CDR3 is CATSDSRRAGANVLTF. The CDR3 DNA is TGTGCCACCAGTGATTCCCGGAGGGCTGGGGCCAACGTCCTGACTTTC.

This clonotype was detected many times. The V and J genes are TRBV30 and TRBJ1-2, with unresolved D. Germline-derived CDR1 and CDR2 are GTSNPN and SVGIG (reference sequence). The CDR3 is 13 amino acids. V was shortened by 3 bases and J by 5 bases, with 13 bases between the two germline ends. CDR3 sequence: CAWSPYSGYGYTF. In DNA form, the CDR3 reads TGTGCCTGGAGCCCATACAGCGGTTATGGCTACACCTTC.

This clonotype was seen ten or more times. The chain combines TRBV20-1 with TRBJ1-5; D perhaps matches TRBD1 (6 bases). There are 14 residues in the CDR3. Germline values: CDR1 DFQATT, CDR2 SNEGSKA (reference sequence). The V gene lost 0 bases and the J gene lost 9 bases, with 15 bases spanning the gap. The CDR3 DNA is TGCAGTGCTAGAGAGAGGATGGGGGGCCGGCCCCAGCATTTT. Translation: CSARERMGGRPQHF.

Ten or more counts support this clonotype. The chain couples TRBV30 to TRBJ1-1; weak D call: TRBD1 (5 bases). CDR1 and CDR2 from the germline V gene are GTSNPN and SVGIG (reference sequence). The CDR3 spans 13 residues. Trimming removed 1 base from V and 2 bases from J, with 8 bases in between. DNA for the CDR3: TGTGCCTGGAGTGGGGGACCCAACACTGAAGCTTTCTTT. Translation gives CAWSGGPNTEAFF.

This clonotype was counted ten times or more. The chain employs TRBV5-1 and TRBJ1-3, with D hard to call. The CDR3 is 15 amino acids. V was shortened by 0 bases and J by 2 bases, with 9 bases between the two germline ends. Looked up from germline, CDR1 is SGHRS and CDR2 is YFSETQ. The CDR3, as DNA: TGCGCCAGCAGCTTGGCCACGGCAGCTGGAAACACCATATATTTT. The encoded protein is CASSLATAAGNTIYF.

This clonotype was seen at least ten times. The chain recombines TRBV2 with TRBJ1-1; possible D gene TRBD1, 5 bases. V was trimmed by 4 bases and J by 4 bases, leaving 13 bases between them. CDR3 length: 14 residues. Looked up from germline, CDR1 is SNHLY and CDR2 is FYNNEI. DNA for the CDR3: TGTGCCAGCAGTGTAGTGATCCAGGGCACTGAAGCTTTCTTT. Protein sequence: CASSVVIQGTEAFF.

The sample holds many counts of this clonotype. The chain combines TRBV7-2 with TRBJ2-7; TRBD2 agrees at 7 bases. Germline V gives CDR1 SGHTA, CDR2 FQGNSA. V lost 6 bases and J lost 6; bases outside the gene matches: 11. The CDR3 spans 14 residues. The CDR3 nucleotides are TGTGCCAGCAGAGTTTATGCGGGGGTCCTCGAGCAGTACTTC. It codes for CASRVYAGVLEQYF.

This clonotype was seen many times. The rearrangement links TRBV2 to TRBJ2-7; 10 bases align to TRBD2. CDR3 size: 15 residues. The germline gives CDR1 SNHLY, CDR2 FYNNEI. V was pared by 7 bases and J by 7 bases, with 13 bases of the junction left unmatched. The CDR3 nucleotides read TGTGCCAGCACGGGGGAAGCTAGCGGGAGTCGGGAGCAGTACTTC. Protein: CASTGEASGSREQYF.

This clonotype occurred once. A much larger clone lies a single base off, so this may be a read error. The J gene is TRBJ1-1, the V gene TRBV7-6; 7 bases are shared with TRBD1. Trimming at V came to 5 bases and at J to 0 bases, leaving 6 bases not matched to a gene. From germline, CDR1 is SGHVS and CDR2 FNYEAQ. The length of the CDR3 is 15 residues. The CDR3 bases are TGTGCCAGCAGCCAAGAAGGGACAGTGAACACTGAAGCTTTCTTT. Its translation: CASSQEGTVNTEAFF.

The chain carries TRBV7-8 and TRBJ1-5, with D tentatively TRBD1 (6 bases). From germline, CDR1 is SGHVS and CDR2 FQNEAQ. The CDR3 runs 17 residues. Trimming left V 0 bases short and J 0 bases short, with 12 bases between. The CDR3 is CASSLALRDISNQPQHF. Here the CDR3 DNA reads TGTGCCAGCAGCTTAGCCCTGAGGGACATTAGCAATCAGCCCCAGCATTTT.

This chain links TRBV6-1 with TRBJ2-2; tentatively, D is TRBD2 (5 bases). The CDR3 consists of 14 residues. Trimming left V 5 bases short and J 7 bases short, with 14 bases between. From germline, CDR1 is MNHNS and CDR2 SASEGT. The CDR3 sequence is CASSPTGLVGELFF. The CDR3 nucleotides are TGTGCCAGCAGTCCCACGGGGTTGGTCGGGGAGCTGTTTTTT.

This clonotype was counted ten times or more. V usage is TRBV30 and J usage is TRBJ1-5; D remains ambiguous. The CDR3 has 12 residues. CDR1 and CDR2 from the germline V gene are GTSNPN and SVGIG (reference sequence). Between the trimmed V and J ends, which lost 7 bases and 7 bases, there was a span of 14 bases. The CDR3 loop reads CASQHGVQPQHF. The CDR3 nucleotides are TGTGCCTCCCAACACGGGGTGCAGCCCCAGCATTTT.

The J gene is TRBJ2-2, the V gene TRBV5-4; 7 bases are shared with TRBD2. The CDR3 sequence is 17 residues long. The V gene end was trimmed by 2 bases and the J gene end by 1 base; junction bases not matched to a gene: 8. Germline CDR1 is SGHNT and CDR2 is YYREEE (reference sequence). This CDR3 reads CASSFSVSGGNTGELFF. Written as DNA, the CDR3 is TGTGCCAGCAGCTTCTCTGTGTCGGGGGGGAACACCGGGGAGCTGTTTTTT.

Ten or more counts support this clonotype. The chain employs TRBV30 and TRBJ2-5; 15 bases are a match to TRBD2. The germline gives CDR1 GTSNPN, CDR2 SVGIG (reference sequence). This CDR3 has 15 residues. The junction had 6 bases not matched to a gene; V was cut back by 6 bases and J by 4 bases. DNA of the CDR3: TGTGCCTGCGCAAAGGGACTAGCGGGAGGAGAGACCCAGTACTTC. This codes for CACAKGLAGGETQYF.

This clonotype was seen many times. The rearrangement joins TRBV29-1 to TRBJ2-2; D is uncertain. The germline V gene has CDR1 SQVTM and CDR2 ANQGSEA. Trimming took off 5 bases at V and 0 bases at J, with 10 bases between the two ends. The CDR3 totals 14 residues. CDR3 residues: CSVFSTSNTGELFF. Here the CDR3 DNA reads TGCAGCGTTTTCAGTACCTCGAACACCGGGGAGCTGTTTTTT.

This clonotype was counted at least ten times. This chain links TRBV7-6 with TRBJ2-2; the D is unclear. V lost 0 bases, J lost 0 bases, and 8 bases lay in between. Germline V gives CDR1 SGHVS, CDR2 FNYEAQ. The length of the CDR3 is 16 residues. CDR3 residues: CASSLARPSNTGELFF. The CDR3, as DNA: TGTGCCAGCAGCTTAGCCAGGCCTTCGAACACCGGGGAGCTGTTTTTT.

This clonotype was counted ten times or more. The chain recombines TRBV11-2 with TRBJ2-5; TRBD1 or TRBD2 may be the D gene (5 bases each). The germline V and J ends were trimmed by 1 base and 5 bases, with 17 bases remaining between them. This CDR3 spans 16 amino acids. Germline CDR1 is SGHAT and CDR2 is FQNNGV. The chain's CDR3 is CASSLAGYGGTETQYF. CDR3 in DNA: TGTGCCAGCAGCTTAGCCGGATATGGGGGTACGGAGACCCAGTACTTC.

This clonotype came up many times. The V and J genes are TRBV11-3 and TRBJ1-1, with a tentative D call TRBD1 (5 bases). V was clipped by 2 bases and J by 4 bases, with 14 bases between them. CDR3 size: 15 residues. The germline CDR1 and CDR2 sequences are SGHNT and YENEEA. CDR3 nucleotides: TGTGCCAGCAGCTTAAGTCAGGGTAAAAGCACTGAAGCTTTCTTT. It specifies CASSLSQGKSTEAFF. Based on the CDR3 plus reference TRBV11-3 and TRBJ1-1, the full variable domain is EAGVVQSPRYKIIEKKQPVAFWCNPISGHNTLYWYLQNLGQGPELLIRYENEEAVDDSQLPKDRFSAERLKGVDSTLKIQPAELGDSAVYLCASSLSQGKSTEAFFGQGTRLTVV.

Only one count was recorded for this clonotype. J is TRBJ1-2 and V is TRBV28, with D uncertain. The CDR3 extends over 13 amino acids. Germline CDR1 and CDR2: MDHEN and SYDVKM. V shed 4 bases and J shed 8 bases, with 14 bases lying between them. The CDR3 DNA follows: TGTGCCAGCAGTTCGTCCGGGCCACGCGGCTACACCTTC. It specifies CASSSSGPRGYTF.

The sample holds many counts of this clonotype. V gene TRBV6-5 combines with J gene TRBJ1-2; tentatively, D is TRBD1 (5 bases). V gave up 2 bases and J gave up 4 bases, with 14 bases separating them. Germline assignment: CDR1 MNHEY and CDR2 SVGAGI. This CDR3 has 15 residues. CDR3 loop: CASSYRGGTIYGYTF. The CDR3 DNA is TGTGCCAGCAGTTACCGAGGAGGGACGATCTATGGCTACACCTTC.

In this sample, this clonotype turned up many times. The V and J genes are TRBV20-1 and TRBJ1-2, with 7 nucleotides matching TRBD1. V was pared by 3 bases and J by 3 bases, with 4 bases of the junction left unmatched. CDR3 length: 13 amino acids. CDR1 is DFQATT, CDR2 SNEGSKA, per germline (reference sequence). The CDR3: CSARGQGDYGYTF. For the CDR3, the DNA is TGCAGTGCTAGGGGTCAGGGGGACTATGGCTACACCTTC.

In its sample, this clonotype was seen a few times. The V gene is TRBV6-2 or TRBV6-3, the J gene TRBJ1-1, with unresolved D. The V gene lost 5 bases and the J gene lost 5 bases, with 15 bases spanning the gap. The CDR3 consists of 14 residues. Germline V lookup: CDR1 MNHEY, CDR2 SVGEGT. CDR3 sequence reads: CASSKPPWGTEAFF. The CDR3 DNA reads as TGTGCCAGCAGTAAGCCACCCTGGGGAACTGAAGCTTTCTTT.

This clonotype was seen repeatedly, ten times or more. The CDR3 here is CASSAVWAVETQYF. The CDR3 region has the DNA TGTGCCAGCAGTGCCGTATGGGCGGTGGAGACCCAGTACTTC. V usage is TRBV2 and J usage is TRBJ2-5; D ambiguous. From germline, CDR1 is SNHLY and CDR2 FYNNEI. The CDR3 is 14 amino acids. The V gene lost 4 bases and the J gene lost 5 bases, with 14 bases spanning the gap.